This note documents a single T cell receptor (beta chain) sequence. Its specificity is not known. The study ran its PCR with 60 Vbeta and 13 Jbeta primers. Some clones are missing from TCRdb's copy, which holds only in-frame ones; the method was immunoSEQ multiplex PCR. The sample shows about 110,000 clones, about three quarters of them seen only once. The data derive from a study of cytomegalovirus exposure and HLA in healthy donors. Across the study: Previous work identified 95 million to 140 million unique TCR beta sequences from around 200 million T cells. The study, taken as a whole, reports: In a later analysis, TCR beta V- and J-gene trimming was associated with a missense DCLRE1C variant. TCR beta sequences reportedly predicted most subjects' HLA-A and HLA-B alleles accurately.

CDR1 is ENHRY and CDR2 is SYGVKD in the germline V gene. CDR3 length: 16 amino acids. V lost 2 bases, J lost 5 bases, and 10 bases stayed unmatched. The rearrangement joins TRBV10-3 to TRBJ2-7, with 9 positions matching TRBD1. The sequence came from a woman between 50 and 59 years old in good health and CMV-seropositive. What was sequenced was PBMCs. The CDR3 spells CAISEVQTGGMDEQYF. CDR3 coding DNA: TGTGCCATCAGTGAGGTACAGACAGGGGGAATGGACGAGCAGTACTTC.